The 7 T cell receptor beta chains below all came from one sample that was sequenced in a study of molecular identifiers for immune sequencing clone quantification. One entry per CDR3 protein, called by TCRdb with MiXCR from the PCR reads. The sample lists just under 650,000 distinct CDR3 sequences, 15% to 20% occurring once. Sequenced: naive CD8+ T cells from blood, with Jurkat cell RNA spiked in. Subset in this sample: FACS-sorted CD8+CD4-CCR7+CD45RA+ naive T cells. The receptor set was obtained from a human donor in good health. Some libraries in this study had Jurkat cell RNA spiked in.

In regard to this clonotype: An end of the junction does not agree with germline; a read error may underlie this. The chain joins TRBV7-9 to TRBJ2-7; D tentatively reads TRBD1 or TRBD2 (5 bases each). CDR1 and CDR2 from the germline V gene are SEHNR and FQNEAQ (reference sequence). CDR3 length: 15 amino acids. Written as DNA, the CDR3 is TGTGCCAGCAGCTTAGGGGGACGTCCCTCCTACGAGCGGTACTTC. Translated, it gives CASSLGGRPSYERYF.

This clonotype was seen repeatedly, ten times or more. The V call is TRBV6-1, the J call TRBJ2-7; D assignment may be TRBD1 or TRBD2 (5 bases each). The CDR3 contains 15 residues. Trimming shortened V by 0 bases and J by 1 base, and 10 bases separated the two germline ends. Germline assignment: CDR1 MNHNS and CDR2 SASEGT. The CDR3 reads CASSEAWGFSYEQYF. As DNA, the CDR3 is TGTGCCAGCAGTGAAGCGTGGGGGTTTTCCTACGAGCAGTACTTC.

This clonotype was recorded many times. A junction boundary mismatches the germline segment, possibly from a read error. The rearrangement uses TRBV5-1 and TRBJ2-7; D may be TRBD2 (6 bases). CDR3 length: 14 residues. From germline, CDR1 is SGHRS and CDR2 YFSETQ. This CDR3 reads CASSLGGPNYEQYF. The CDR3 nucleotides are TGTGCCAGCAGCCTGGGAGGACCGAACTACGAGCAGTACTTC.

There are many counts of this clonotype. The CDR3 nucleotides are TGTGCCTGGAGTGGACGACAGGGGCTAGGGGGTTACGAGCAGTACTTC. This codes for CAWSGRQGLGGYEQYF. The rearrangement joins TRBV30 to TRBJ2-7, with 8 positions matching TRBD1. After removal of 1 base from V and 4 bases from J, the junction contained 12 bases not matched to a gene. This CDR3 contains 16 residues. Germline CDR1 reads GTSNPN; CDR2 reads SVGIG (reference sequence).

This clonotype was seen many times. The chain carries TRBV19 and TRBJ1-3, with D perhaps TRBD1 (6 bases). Trimming took off 6 bases at V and 5 bases at J, with 17 bases between the two ends. Germline V gives CDR1 LNHDA, CDR2 SQIVND (reference sequence). The CDR3 spans 15 residues. This chain's CDR3 is CASSPPDSYRNTIYF. The CDR3 nucleotides read TGTGCCAGTAGCCCCCCGGACAGCTATCGAAACACCATATATTTT.

For this clonotype: A read error is possible here, since a much larger clone lies one base away. The rearrangement joins TRBV4-3 to TRBJ2-4; no firm D call. Per germline, CDR1 LGHNA and CDR2 YSLEER. V lost 8 bases and J 1 base, leaving 18 bases between the germline ends. This CDR3 has 16 amino acids. The DNA of the CDR3 is TGCGCCAGCGGCGTAGCCGTGGGGTCGGCCAAAAACATTCAGTACTTC. Translated: CASGVAVGSAKNIQYF.

For this clonotype: A much larger clone differs by one base, so this may be a read error. This chain connects TRBV28 to TRBJ2-7, with a tentative D call TRBD2 (5 bases). Germline lookup yields CDR1 MDHEN and CDR2 SYDVKM. There are 14 residues in the CDR3. The ends were cut back, 6 bases at V and 0 bases at J, with 12 bases in the middle. The CDR3 region has the DNA TGTGCCAGCAGCTACCGGGAACACTCCTACGAGCAGTACTTC. Amino acids: CASSYREHSYEQYF. Using reference TRBV28 and TRBJ2-7 for the parts outside the CDR3, the full variable domain is DVKVTQSSRYLVKRTGEKVFLECVQDMDHENMFWYRQDPGLGLRLIYFSYDVKMKEKGDIPEGYSVSREKKERFSLILESASTNQTSMYLCASSYREHSYEQYFGPGTRLTVT.